These 25 T cell receptor beta chains originate from one sample sequenced in a study of identical twins. MiXCR, run by TCRdb on the 5' RACE reads, gives a single entry per CDR3 protein. Among hundreds of thousands of distinct CDR3 sequences listed, 5.5% to 6.5% were seen once. The sample was naive T cells sorted from blood. The receptors shown here come from a man aged 18 to 30 in good health.

There are many counts of this clonotype. The chain joins TRBV20-1 to TRBJ2-7, with TRBD2 matching over 10 bases. Unmatched junction bases numbered 3, after V lost 0 bases and J lost 7 bases. The CDR3 runs 13 residues. CDR1 DFQATT and CDR2 SNEGSKA come from the germline V gene (reference sequence). The CDR3 spells CSARDFSGREQYF. CDR3 nucleotides: TGCAGTGCTAGAGATTTTAGCGGGAGGGAGCAGTACTTC.

V usage is TRBV2 and J usage is TRBJ1-1; D call uncertain. This CDR3 spans 13 amino acids. Germline CDR1 is SNHLY and CDR2 is FYNNEI. V shed 3 bases and J shed 4 bases, with 9 bases lying between them. DNA of the CDR3: TGTGCCAGCAGTGAGACCGGGGTCACTGAAGCTTTCTTT. The encoded protein is CASSETGVTEAFF. Using reference TRBV2 and TRBJ1-1 for the parts outside the CDR3, the full variable domain is EPEVTQTPSHQVTQMGQEVILRCVPISNHLYFYWYRQILGQKVEFLVSFYNNEISEKSEIFDDQFSVERPDGSNFTLKIRSTKLEDSAMYFCASSETGVTEAFFGQGTRLTVV.

This clonotype appeared a few times. V is TRBV20-1 and J is TRBJ2-3; the match to TRBD2 covers 7 bases. CDR1 DFQATT and CDR2 SNEGSKA come from the germline V gene (reference sequence). J gave up 2 bases and V 0 bases, and 5 bases lay outside the gene matches. The CDR3 spans 15 residues. In DNA, the CDR3 is TGCAGTGCTAGAGATGGCGGGAGAGCCACAGATACGCAGTATTTT. Amino acids: CSARDGGRATDTQYF.

This rearrangement joins TRBV5-6 to TRBJ1-2; unclear D gene. V was trimmed by 4 bases and J by 4 bases, leaving 14 bases between them. This CDR3 has 14 amino acids. Germline V gene sequence: CDR1 SGHDT, CDR2 YYEEEE. The DNA for the CDR3 is TGTGCCAGCAGCCCTCGTGGCTGGGCCTATGGCTACACCTTC. The encoded protein is CASSPRGWAYGYTF.

The rearrangement joins TRBV5-1 to TRBJ1-1, with a tentative D call TRBD1 (5 bases). Germline V lookup: CDR1 SGHRS, CDR2 YFSETQ. Trimming left V 4 bases short and J 0 bases short, with 10 bases between. The CDR3 has 14 amino acids. CDR3 DNA: TGCGCCAGCAGCGCCCAGGGTTTGAACACTGAAGCTTTCTTT. Translated: CASSAQGLNTEAFF.

Only a few counts were recorded for this clonotype. The V call is TRBV20-1, the J call TRBJ2-2, with a tentative D call TRBD1 (6 bases). Germline values: CDR1 DFQATT, CDR2 SNEGSKA (reference sequence). The germline V and J ends were trimmed by 1 base and 6 bases, with 15 bases remaining between them. This CDR3 comprises 15 residues. The CDR3 DNA follows: TGCAGTGCTAGAGCTGCAGGGGCCTCCGCCGGGGAGCTGTTTTTT. It codes for CSARAAGASAGELFF.

The rearrangement uses TRBV5-5 and TRBJ2-3, with a tentative D call TRBD1 (6 bases). This CDR3 comprises 17 residues. Germline V gene data show CDR1 as SGHKS and CDR2 as YYEKEE (reference sequence). The V end lost 2 bases, the J end lost 7 bases, and 23 bases lay between the germline ends. The CDR3 sequence: CASSLLRDTTAWNTQYF. DNA of the CDR3: TGTGCCAGCAGCTTACTCCGGGACACCACGGCGTGGAATACGCAGTATTTT.

This clonotype was observed at least ten times. The rearrangement links TRBV28 to TRBJ2-4; perhaps TRBD1 as D (6 bases). This CDR3 is built from 15 residues. Germline V gene lookup returns CDR1 MDHEN and CDR2 SYDVKM. V gave up 3 bases and J gave up 0 bases, with 9 bases separating them. The CDR3 nucleotides are TGTGCCAGCAGTTTCAGGGGATCAGCCAAAAACATTCAGTACTTC. It encodes CASSFRGSAKNIQYF.

The gene calls are TRBV25-1 and TRBJ1-1; 7 bases match TRBD1. The V and J ends lost 5 bases and 9 bases, in that order; junction bases with no gene match: 12. In germline, CDR1 is MGHDK, CDR2 SYGVNS. This CDR3 spans 14 amino acids. CDR3 in amino acids: CASSPAQTGSKAFF. The CDR3 DNA is TGTGCCAGCAGTCCTGCCCAGACAGGGAGTAAAGCTTTCTTT. Looking up the rest from reference TRBV25-1 and TRBJ1-1 gives the full variable domain: EADIYQTPRYLVIGTGKKITLECSQTMGHDKMYWYQQDPGMELHLIHYSYGVNSTEKGDLSSESTVSRIRTEHFPLTLESARPSHTSQYLCASSPAQTGSKAFFGQGTRLTVV.

With regard to this clonotype: Lacking the conserved final phenylalanine or tryptophan, this CDR3 likely reflects a read error. The chain is built from TRBV29-1 and TRBJ2-5; possibly TRBD1 for D (6 bases). Germline CDR1 reads SQVTM; CDR2 reads ANQGSEA. The CDR3 loop spans 15 amino acids. The germline V and J ends were trimmed by 3 bases and 7 bases, with 21 bases remaining between them. The CDR3 reads CSVDTTGRVGGTQYS. CDR3 DNA: TGCAGCGTTGACACAACTGGGCGGGTAGGGGGGACCCAGTACTCC.

This clonotype was seen repeatedly, ten times or more. The rearrangement links TRBV29-1 to TRBJ1-2; D is uncertain. This CDR3 region has 10 residues. Trimming took 4 bases from V and 8 from J, leaving 8 bases between them. The germline V gene encodes CDR1 SQVTM and CDR2 ANQGSEA. The CDR3 sequence is CSVAASGYTF. Written as DNA, the CDR3 is TGCAGCGTTGCGGCCAGCGGCTACACCTTC.

This clonotype came up many times. The rearrangement uses TRBV7-8 and TRBJ2-1, with D possibly matching TRBD2 (6 bases). V was shortened by 1 base and J by 9 bases, with 10 bases between the two germline ends. This CDR3 contains 13 residues. In germline, CDR1 is SGHVS, CDR2 FQNEAQ. CDR3 in amino acids: CASSLGSGSEQFF. The CDR3 coding sequence is TGTGCCAGCAGCTTAGGGTCCGGGAGTGAGCAGTTCTTC. Full variable domain (missing parts from reference TRBV7-8 and TRBJ2-1): GAGVSQSPRYKVAKRGQDVALRCDPISGHVSLFWYQQALGQGPEFLTYFQNEAQLDKSGLPSDRFFAERPEGSVSTLKIQRTQQEDSAVYLCASSLGSGSEQFFGPGTRLTVL.

V is TRBV30 and J is TRBJ2-1; D not certain. Germline V gene sequence: CDR1 GTSNPN, CDR2 SVGIG (reference sequence). The CDR3 consists of 15 residues. The V and J ends lost 2 bases and 1 base respectively, with 12 bases between them. DNA of the CDR3: TGTGCCTGGAGTAACGGGCTAGTTTCCTACAATGAGCAGTTCTTC. Translated, it gives CAWSNGLVSYNEQFF. Full variable domain (rest looked up from reference TRBV30 and TRBJ2-1): SQTIHQWPATLVQPVGSPLSLECTVEGTSNPNLYWYRQAAGRGLQLLFYSVGIGQISSEVPQNLSASRPQDRQFILSSKKLLLSDSGFYLCAWSNGLVSYNEQFFGPGTRLTVL.

The chain uses TRBV20-1 and TRBJ2-1; TRBD2 aligns across 9 bases. CDR3 length equals 14 residues. Germline V CDR1 and CDR2: DFQATT, SNEGSKA (reference sequence). V dropped 6 bases and J dropped 8; count of bases not matched to a gene: 11. The chain's CDR3 is CSADSGRMTHEQFF. The CDR3 DNA is TGCAGTGCGGATAGCGGGAGAATGACACATGAGCAGTTCTTC.

V and J are TRBV2 and TRBJ2-7; the D call may be TRBD1 or TRBD2 (5 bases each). CDR1 and CDR2 (germline): SNHLY, FYNNEI. V was cut by 4 bases and J by 4 bases, with 14 bases left in between. The CDR3 has 14 residues. CDR3 coding DNA: TGTGCCAGCAGTGGCTCGGGGCACTCATACGAGCAGTACGTC. This gives the protein CASSGSGHSYEQYV.

Many counts were recorded for this clonotype. The chain employs TRBV20-1 and TRBJ2-7; a weak D match, TRBD1 (5 bases). Germline V gene data show CDR1 as DFQATT and CDR2 as SNEGSKA (reference sequence). The CDR3 contains 16 residues. V lost 3 bases and J 4 bases, leaving 22 bases between the germline ends. The DNA of the CDR3 is TGCAGTGCTAGGCCCTCAGACAGACTCCAGAAATACGAGCAGTACTTC. It codes for CSARPSDRLQKYEQYF.

The sample holds many counts of this clonotype. The gene calls are TRBV5-1 and TRBJ2-5, with 11 bases lining up with TRBD1. This CDR3 spans 15 amino acids. V lost 4 bases to trimming and J lost 3 bases; unmatched junction nucleotides: 5. The germline gives CDR1 SGHRS, CDR2 YFSETQ. CDR3 loop: CASSPGTGGKETQYF. In DNA, the CDR3 is TGCGCCAGCAGCCCGGGGACAGGGGGTAAAGAGACCCAGTACTTC. The variable domain in full, with the rest retrieved from reference TRBV5-1 and TRBJ2-5, is KAGVTQTPRYLIKTRGQQVTLSCSPISGHRSVSWYQQTPGQGLQFLFEYFSETQRNKGNFPGRFSGRQFSNSRSEMNVSTLELGDSALYLCASSPGTGGKETQYFGPGTRLLVL.

The chain joins TRBV27 to TRBJ2-1; weak D call: TRBD1 (6 bases). Germline V gene data show CDR1 as MNHEY and CDR2 as SMNVEV (reference sequence). V was trimmed by 2 bases and J by 8 bases, leaving 16 bases between them. The CDR3 spans 15 residues. The CDR3, as DNA: TGTGCCAGCAGTTTACCAGGGGCCCTAAGCGATGAGCAGTTCTTC. Translating gives CASSLPGALSDEQFF.

A few counts support this clonotype. The chain is built from TRBV4-1 and TRBJ2-7; 8 bases map to TRBD2. This CDR3 is built from 16 residues. Germline V gene sequence: CDR1 MGHRA, CDR2 YSYEKL. With V trimmed by 1 base and J by 3 bases, 8 bases remained unmatched. The CDR3 DNA sequence: TGCGCCAGCAGCCAAGGACTAGCGAAAGGCGGCTACGAGCAGTACGTC. Its translation: CASSQGLAKGGYEQYV.

The table lists this clonotype with a few counts. For the CDR3, the DNA is TGCGCCAGCAGCCCGGAGGTACGGATGACAGATACGCAGTATTTT. As protein: CASSPEVRMTDTQYF. This chain connects TRBV4-3 to TRBJ2-3; a weak D match, TRBD2 (5 bases). Per germline, CDR1 LGHNA and CDR2 YSLEER. Trimming removed 4 bases from V and 3 bases from J, with 14 bases in between. The CDR3 has 15 residues.

The rearrangement joins TRBV6-5 to TRBJ2-3, with D possibly being TRBD1 (6 bases). Trimming cost V 0 bases and J 0 bases, with 7 bases left between them. From germline, CDR1 is MNHEY and CDR2 SVGAGI. This CDR3 is built from 15 residues. The CDR3 region is CASSYSRGSTDTQYF. CDR3 bases: TGTGCCAGCAGTTACTCGAGGGGGAGCACAGATACGCAGTATTTT.

Details on this clonotype: A much bigger clone sits one base away, suggesting this may be a read error. This CDR3 fails to terminate in the conserved phenylalanine or tryptophan, so it likely reflects a read error. The chain joins TRBV19 to TRBJ1-1; perhaps TRBD1 as D (5 bases). In germline, CDR1 is LNHDA, CDR2 SQIVND (reference sequence). This CDR3 contains 17 residues. Between the trimmed V and J ends, which lost 2 bases and 0 bases, there was a span of 16 bases. CDR3: CASSISFHRKMNTEAFC. In DNA, the CDR3 is TGTGCCAGTAGTATATCATTCCACAGGAAAATGAACACTGAAGCTTTCTGT.

There are many counts of this clonotype. The chain combines TRBV20-1 with TRBJ1-2, with no clear D. The CDR3 extends over 13 amino acids. Per the germline V gene, CDR1 is DFQATT and CDR2 is SNEGSKA (reference sequence). V lost 0 bases and J 7 bases, leaving 12 bases between the germline ends. The CDR3 protein is CSARDEVGVGYTF. DNA for the CDR3: TGCAGTGCTAGAGATGAGGTCGGCGTTGGCTACACCTTC.

In this sample, this clonotype turned up many times. The chain links TRBV29-1 to TRBJ1-1, with a weak D call TRBD1 (6 bases). Trimming took off 4 bases at V and 10 bases at J, with 16 bases between the two ends. Germline CDR1 SQVTM, CDR2 ANQGSEA. CDR3 length: 12 amino acids. CDR3: CSVVRDISGAFF. The CDR3 region has the DNA TGCAGCGTTGTTCGGGACATCAGCGGAGCTTTCTTT.

This clonotype was detected many times. This chain uses TRBV10-3 with TRBJ1-4; unclear D gene. Trimming took 3 bases from V and 5 from J, leaving 10 bases between them. There are 14 residues in the CDR3. Per the germline V gene, CDR1 is ENHRY and CDR2 is SYGVKD. CDR3 amino acids: CAISDGPGNEKLFF. In nucleotides, the CDR3 is TGTGCCATCAGTGACGGACCGGGCAATGAAAAACTGTTTTTT.